The 31 T cell receptor beta chains presented below share a single source sample, sequenced in a study of blood T cell repertoires in COVID-19. Using immunoSEQ multiplex PCR, the repertoire was profiled, and TCRdb retains in-frame clones only, with some absent. Of 100,000 to 150,000 clones in the sample, approximately 68% were seen once. The specimen sequenced was peripheral blood. The origin of the receptors is a woman aged 70-85 years with acute or convalescent COVID-19.

This chain links TRBV12-2 with TRBJ2-5; TRBD1 was called by the table and not checked on the DNA. TRBV12-2 is a pseudogene locus. CDR3 size: 16 residues. This CDR3 reads CASRFPLQGSKETQYF. In DNA, the CDR3 is TGTGCAAGTCGCTTCCCCCTCCAGGGGTCGAAAGAGACCCAGTACTTC.

V usage is TRBV5-1 and J usage is TRBJ2-3; D is possibly TRBD2 (6 bases). Trimming took 0 bases from V and 1 from J, leaving 15 bases between them. This CDR3 is 17 amino acids long. Germline lookup yields CDR1 SGHRS and CDR2 YFSETQ. CDR3 in DNA: TGCGCCAGCAGCTTGGCTGTTCGGGGGATCGGCACAGATACGCAGTATTTT. It specifies CASSLAVRGIGTDTQYF.

The rearrangement links TRBV19 to TRBJ1-2; TRBD1 is a possible D gene (5 bases). The CDR3 is made up of 13 amino acids. Germline CDR1 and CDR2: LNHDA and SQIVND (reference sequence). The V end was cut by 5 bases, the J end by 0 bases, with 7 bases between. The CDR3 is CASSSGTNYGYTF. The CDR3 DNA reads TGTGCCAGTAGTTCAGGGACTAACTATGGCTACACCTTC.

This rearrangement joins TRBV10-3 to TRBJ1-2; D remains ambiguous. This CDR3 comprises 14 residues. V lost 6 bases and J 4 bases, leaving 15 bases between the germline ends. Germline V CDR1 and CDR2: ENHRY, SYGVKD. The chain's CDR3 is CAIRVGQVSYGYTF. The DNA for the CDR3 is TGTGCCATCAGAGTTGGCCAGGTCAGCTATGGCTACACCTTC.

This chain connects TRBV7-2 to TRBJ1-6; the match to TRBD1 covers 7 bases. From germline, CDR1 is SGHTA and CDR2 FQGNSA. The CDR3 sequence is 14 residues long. The trim removed 3 bases at V and 7 bases at J, leaving 3 bases unmatched. The CDR3 nucleotides are TGTGCCAGCAGCTTGGGACAGCAAAATTCACCCCTCCACTTT. Residues: CASSLGQQNSPLHF.

This clone was picked up a small number of times. The V and J genes are TRBV7-2 and TRBJ2-2; D is ambiguous. This CDR3 region has 13 residues. The V end lost 5 bases, the J end lost 5 bases, and 9 bases lay between the germline ends. Germline CDR1 SGHTA, CDR2 FQGNSA. The CDR3 here is CASSLLRTGELFF. The CDR3 DNA is TGTGCCAGCAGCCTTCTTCGGACCGGGGAGCTGTTTTTT.

The rearrangement joins TRBV7-2 to TRBJ1-2, with 12 bases fitting TRBD1. The CDR3 contains 16 residues. The J segment lost 4 bases and the V segment lost 0 bases, leaving 3 bases of the junction unmatched. Germline assignment: CDR1 SGHTA and CDR2 FQGNSA. Here the CDR3 reads CASSLAPGQGAYGYTF. CDR3 nucleotide sequence: TGTGCCAGCAGCTTAGCCCCGGGACAGGGGGCCTATGGCTACACCTTC.

This chain connects TRBV7-8 to TRBJ2-1, with TRBD1 as a possible D gene (5 bases). Germline CDR1 is SGHVS and CDR2 is FQNEAQ. This CDR3 is built from 15 residues. V was clipped by 1 base and J by 4 bases, with 11 bases between them. The DNA for the CDR3 is TGTGCCAGCAGCTTAGGGATCCGACAGTACAATGAGCAGTTCTTC. Translating gives CASSLGIRQYNEQFF. Combining the CDR3 with reference TRBV7-8 and TRBJ2-1 gives the whole variable domain GAGVSQSPRYKVAKRGQDVALRCDPISGHVSLFWYQQALGQGPEFLTYFQNEAQLDKSGLPSDRFFAERPEGSVSTLKIQRTQQEDSAVYLCASSLGIRQYNEQFFGPGTRLTVL.

CDR3 sequence: CASSIEWSGELFF. For the CDR3, the DNA is TGTGCCAGTAGTATAGAATGGAGTGGGGAGCTGTTTTTT. The V gene is TRBV19, the J gene TRBJ2-2, with no clear D. This CDR3 comprises 13 residues. Looked up from germline, CDR1 is LNHDA and CDR2 is SQIVND (reference sequence). Trimming stripped 0 bases from V and 8 bases from J, with 7 bases between.

This clone was seen only a few times. The chain links TRBV12-3 or TRBV12-4 to TRBJ2-2, with 9 bases that match TRBD2. The CDR3 loop spans 13 amino acids. With 6 bases clipped from V and 8 bases from J, the junction kept 4 bases outside the gene matches. Here the CDR3 DNA reads TGTGCCAGCAGCCCTCTAGCGGGAGGGGAGCTGTTTTTT. Amino acids: CASSPLAGGELFF.

The chain combines TRBV27 with TRBJ2-5; the match to TRBD2 covers 13 bases. Germline loops: CDR1 MNHEY, CDR2 SMNVEV (reference sequence). The CDR3 extends over 17 amino acids. Trimming took 5 bases from V and 1 from J; bases not matched to a gene: 7. In DNA, the CDR3 is TGTGCCAGCAGTCCCTGGGGGACTAGCGGGACCCAAGAGACCCAGTACTTC. Its protein is CASSPWGTSGTQETQYF.

The rearrangement links TRBV18 to TRBJ2-7; 11 bases are a match to TRBD1. The V gene's germline CDR1 is KGHSH and CDR2 LQKENI. V was clipped by 3 bases and J by 3 bases; unmatched bases: 1. The CDR3 runs to 14 residues. The CDR3 loop is CASSPGTGGYEQYF. In DNA form, the CDR3 reads TGTGCCAGCTCACCCGGGACAGGGGGCTACGAGCAGTACTTC.

The chain is built from TRBV6-5 and TRBJ2-1; 9 nucleotides match TRBD2. Germline trimming cut 0 bases from V and 7 bases from J; bases unmatched to any gene: 7. The germline CDR1 and CDR2 sequences are MNHEY and SVGAGI. The CDR3 is made up of 16 amino acids. Here the CDR3 reads CASSYSWRGGLNEQFF. The CDR3 bases are TGTGCCAGCAGTTACTCTTGGCGGGGGGGCCTTAATGAGCAGTTCTTC.

This clone appeared a single time. The chain combines TRBV27 with TRBJ2-7, with D tentatively TRBD2 (5 bases). Germline loops: CDR1 MNHEY, CDR2 SMNVEV (reference sequence). There are 13 residues in the CDR3. The V end was cut by 0 bases, the J end by 6 bases, with 9 bases between. CDR3 DNA sequence: TGTGCCAGCAGTTTATCCGGTCGGGGCGAGCAGTACTTC. Amino acids: CASSLSGRGEQYF.

The J gene is TRBJ2-5, the V gene TRBV27; possibly TRBD2 for D (5 bases). Per the germline V gene, CDR1 is MNHEY and CDR2 is SMNVEV (reference sequence). The CDR3 extends over 14 amino acids. V gave up 2 bases and J gave up 5 bases, with 12 bases separating them. The CDR3 spells CASSLNGVRETQYF. CDR3 DNA sequence: TGTGCCAGCAGTTTAAACGGGGTTCGCGAGACCCAGTACTTC.

The J gene is TRBJ1-4, the V gene TRBV19; D gene unclear. Trimming took 8 bases from V and 3 from J, leaving 10 bases between them. CDR1 LNHDA and CDR2 SQIVND come from the germline V gene (reference sequence). The CDR3 runs to 13 residues. Here the CDR3 DNA reads TGTGCCAGTTCGCAGACACCTAATGAAAAACTGTTTTTT. Its translation: CASSQTPNEKLFF.

V and J are TRBV11-2 and TRBJ2-2, with 8 bases that match TRBD1. This CDR3 is built from 15 residues. The germline V gene encodes CDR1 SGHAT and CDR2 FQNNGV. Trimming took 5 bases from V and 5 from J; bases not matched to a gene: 7. CDR3 bases: TGTGCCAGCAGCCGGACAGGGCCCGTGACCGGGGAGCTGTTTTTT. Its translation is CASSRTGPVTGELFF. The full variable domain, its missing parts supplied by reference TRBV11-2 and TRBJ2-2, is EAGVAQSPRYKIIEKRQSVAFWCNPISGHATLYWYQQILGQGPKLLIQFQNNGVVDDSQLPKDRFSAERLKGVDSTLKIQPAKLEDSAVYLCASSRTGPVTGELFFGEGSRLTVL.

This sequence joins TRBV5-1 and TRBJ1-2, with 12 bases aligning to TRBD1. V dropped 0 bases and J dropped 8; count of bases not matched to a gene: 5. The germline V gene has CDR1 SGHRS and CDR2 YFSETQ. This CDR3 has 15 amino acids. CDR3 sequence reads: CASSLGEGTGGGYTF. The CDR3 DNA sequence: TGCGCCAGCAGCTTGGGCGAAGGGACAGGGGGCGGCTACACCTTC.

The chain employs TRBV29-1 and TRBJ2-2, with a weak D call TRBD1 (5 bases). Germline CDR1 is SQVTM and CDR2 is ANQGSEA. This CDR3 is built from 12 residues. Trimming took 7 bases from V and 4 from J, leaving 10 bases between them. The CDR3 loop reads CSGGQSTGELFF. CDR3 nucleotide sequence: TGCAGCGGAGGACAATCCACCGGGGAGCTGTTTTTT.

This clone was observed a handful of times. The V call is TRBV7-2, the J call TRBJ2-3; 11 bases align to TRBD2. The CDR3 sequence is 16 residues long. Looked up from germline, CDR1 is SGHTA and CDR2 is FQGNSA. Trimming took 6 bases from V and 5 from J; bases not matched to a gene: 10. CDR3 bases: TGTGCCAGCAGTCCGGTAGCGGGGGGGCGTGGAGATACGCAGTATTTT. Its protein product is CASSPVAGGRGDTQYF.

The V call is TRBV19, the J call TRBJ1-5; a possible D gene is TRBD1 (5 bases). The CDR3 is 15 residues long. From germline, CDR1 is LNHDA and CDR2 SQIVND (reference sequence). The germline V and J ends were trimmed by 3 bases and 7 bases, with 16 bases remaining between them. The DNA for the CDR3 is TGTGCCAGTAGTATGGGGGGGTCGCGGGGACAGCCCCAGCATTTT. It is translated as CASSMGGSRGQPQHF. Complete variable domain (other parts from reference TRBV19 and TRBJ1-5): DGGITQSPKYLFRKEGQNVTLSCEQNLNHDAMYWYRQDPGQGLRLIYYSQIVNDFQKGDIAEGYSVSREKKESFPLTVTSAQKNPTAFYLCASSMGGSRGQPQHFGDGTRLSIL.

The CDR3 DNA reads as TGTGCCAGCAGGGGGACAGGGGAGGGCGGCTACACCTTC. Translating gives CASRGTGEGGYTF. The chain employs TRBV27 and TRBJ1-2, with 10 bases fitting TRBD1. This CDR3 comprises 13 residues. Trimming at V came to 6 bases and at J to 8 bases, leaving 6 bases not matched to a gene. CDR1 is MNHEY, CDR2 SMNVEV, per germline (reference sequence).

V gene TRBV6-2 or TRBV6-3 combines with J gene TRBJ1-2; TRBD1 matches 7 bases. V dropped 2 bases and J dropped 8; count of bases not matched to a gene: 20. This CDR3 is built from 18 residues. Germline CDR1 MNHEY, CDR2 SVGEGT. CDR3 protein: CASSYPVRSGQWTSGYTF. CDR3 in DNA: TGTGCCAGCAGTTACCCCGTTCGATCGGGACAGTGGACGTCCGGCTACACCTTC.

The V gene is TRBV28, the J gene TRBJ2-7; unclear D gene. The CDR3 length is 12 residues. V lost 3 bases and J lost 4, with 7 bases in between. The germline V gene has CDR1 MDHEN and CDR2 SYDVKM. The CDR3 loop reads CASSFPPYEQYF. DNA for the CDR3: TGTGCCAGCAGTTTCCCCCCTTACGAGCAGTACTTC.

The DNA for the CDR3 is TGCGCCAGCAGCCACACAGGGGGCGCGGATTCACCCCTCCACTTT. Translating it yields CASSHTGGADSPLHF. V usage is TRBV4-3 and J usage is TRBJ1-6; 9 positions agree with TRBD1. The germline V gene has CDR1 LGHNA and CDR2 YSLEER. This CDR3 is 15 amino acids long. Germline trimming cut 3 bases from V and 8 bases from J; bases unmatched to any gene: 5.

This clone was recorded a few times. This chain uses TRBV5-1 with TRBJ1-6; TRBD1 agrees at 7 bases. Per germline, CDR1 SGHRS and CDR2 YFSETQ. The ends lost 4 bases at V and 6 bases at J; junction bases unmatched: 7. The CDR3 contains 15 residues. The CDR3 DNA reads as TGCGCCAGCAGCAGACAGGGCCATACTAATTCACCCCTCCACTTT. This translates into CASSRQGHTNSPLHF.

The table lists this clone with a few counts. The gene calls are TRBV4-2 and TRBJ2-7; a possible D gene is TRBD1 (5 bases). The V and J ends lost 0 bases and 6 bases respectively, with 12 bases between them. Germline CDR1 and CDR2: LGHNA and YNFKEQ. The CDR3 is 14 residues long. The CDR3 reads CASSQEVQGFEQYF. In DNA, the CDR3 is TGTGCCAGCAGCCAAGAGGTCCAGGGATTCGAGCAGTACTTC.

This chain connects TRBV30 to TRBJ1-1; 10 bases map to TRBD1. Germline V CDR1 and CDR2: GTSNPN, SVGIG (reference sequence). This CDR3 contains 14 residues. J was trimmed by 5 bases and V by 4 bases; bases with no gene match: 7. CDR3 sequence reads: CAWNFRDRGTEAFF. CDR3 coding DNA: TGTGCCTGGAACTTCCGGGACAGGGGAACTGAAGCTTTCTTT. Full variable domain (rest looked up from reference TRBV30 and TRBJ1-1): SQTIHQWPATLVQPVGSPLSLECTVEGTSNPNLYWYRQAAGRGLQLLFYSVGIGQISSEVPQNLSASRPQDRQFILSSKKLLLSDSGFYLCAWNFRDRGTEAFFGQGTRLTVV.

V and J are TRBV13 and TRBJ1-4, with 9 bases that match TRBD1. Germline V lookup: CDR1 PRHDT, CDR2 FYEKMQ (reference sequence). Trimming cost V 4 bases and J 8 bases; bases outside gene matches: 8. The CDR3 is 15 amino acids. Written as DNA, the CDR3 is TGTGCCAGCAGCTCCCGGGACAGGGTAGACGAAAAACTGTTTTTT. Protein product: CASSSRDRVDEKLFF.

The rearrangement uses TRBV5-4 and TRBJ1-3, with 9 bases identical to TRBD1. This CDR3 is built from 14 residues. The V segment lost 2 bases and the J segment 7 bases; nucleotides outside the gene matches: 4. The germline V gene encodes CDR1 SGHNT and CDR2 YYREEE (reference sequence). CDR3 residues: CASSLQGARNTIYF. The CDR3 nucleotides read TGTGCCAGCAGCTTACAGGGGGCGCGTAACACCATATATTTT.

The chain recombines TRBV12-5 with TRBJ2-5; no firm D call. In germline, CDR1 is LGHNT, CDR2 FRNRAP. V lost 1 base, J lost 1 base, and 7 bases lay in between. The CDR3 length is 14 residues. For the CDR3, the DNA is TGTGCTAGTGGTTTGGGCGGCAGCCAAGAGACCCAGTACTTC. Translation gives CASGLGGSQETQYF.